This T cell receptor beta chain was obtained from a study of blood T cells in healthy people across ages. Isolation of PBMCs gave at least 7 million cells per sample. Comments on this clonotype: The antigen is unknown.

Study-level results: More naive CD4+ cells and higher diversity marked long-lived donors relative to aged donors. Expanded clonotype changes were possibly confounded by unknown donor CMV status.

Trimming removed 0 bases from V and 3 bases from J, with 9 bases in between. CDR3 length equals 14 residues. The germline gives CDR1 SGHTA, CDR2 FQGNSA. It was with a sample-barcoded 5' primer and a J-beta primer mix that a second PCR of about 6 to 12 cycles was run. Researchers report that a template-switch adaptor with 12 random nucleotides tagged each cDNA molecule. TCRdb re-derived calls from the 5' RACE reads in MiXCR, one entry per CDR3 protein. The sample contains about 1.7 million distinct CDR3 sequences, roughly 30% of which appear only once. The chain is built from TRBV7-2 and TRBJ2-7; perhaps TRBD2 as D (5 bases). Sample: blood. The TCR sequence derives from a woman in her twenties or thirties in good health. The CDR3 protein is CASSLAPGFYEQYF. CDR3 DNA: TGTGCCAGCAGCTTAGCTCCGGGGTTCTACGAGCAGTACTTC.